Following are 29 T cell receptor beta chains from one sample sequenced in a study of blood T cell repertoires in COVID-19. This table comes from immunoSEQ multiplex PCR, and its TCRdb copy is limited to in-frame clones, with some not included. Found here are some 380,000 clones, around 87% of them singletons; the top ten hold 1.3%. The specimen was PBMCs or T cells enriched from blood (not recorded which). These receptor sequences come from a man aged 30 to 45 who had recovered from COVID-19.

The chain joins TRBV4-2 to TRBJ2-1; TRBD2 matches 13 bases. This CDR3 comprises 16 residues. The ends lost 2 bases at V and 5 bases at J; junction bases unmatched: 3. Germline V gene sequence: CDR1 LGHNA, CDR2 YNFKEQ. Here the CDR3 DNA reads TGTGCCAGCAGCCAAACCGGACTAGCGGGGGACAATGAGCAGTTCTTC. Protein product: CASSQTGLAGDNEQFF.

The chain carries TRBV12-3 or TRBV12-4 and TRBJ1-1, with a possible D match to TRBD1 (6 bases). The CDR3 is 13 amino acids. Trimming removed 6 bases from V and 1 base from J, with 9 bases in between. CDR3 residues: CASRTGGNTEAFF. The CDR3 DNA reads as TGTGCCAGCAGGACAGGAGGGAACACTGAAGCTTTCTTT.

This chain links TRBV4-2 with TRBJ1-6; no reliable D call. Germline loops: CDR1 LGHNA, CDR2 YNFKEQ. With 0 bases removed from V and 8 bases from J, the gap between germline ends came to 8 bases. This CDR3 spans 14 amino acids. The CDR3 reads CASSQERLDSPLHF. CDR3 nucleotide sequence: TGTGCCAGCAGCCAAGAGAGGCTAGATTCACCCCTCCACTTT.

The rearrangement links TRBV6-1 to TRBJ1-1; 7 positions agree with TRBD1. This CDR3 has 17 amino acids. V lost 3 bases, J lost 0 bases, and 10 bases stayed unmatched. The germline gives CDR1 MNHNS, CDR2 SASEGT. DNA of the CDR3: TGTGCCAGCAGTGATCTACAGGGGTTCGGTATGAACACTGAAGCTTTCTTT. It yields the protein CASSDLQGFGMNTEAFF.

This clone has just one count. The V gene is TRBV4-3, the J gene TRBJ1-4, with a tentative D call TRBD1 (5 bases). Germline assignment: CDR1 LGHNA and CDR2 YSLEER. Trimming pared 0 bases from V and 0 bases from J, leaving 14 bases between. CDR3 length: 18 residues. CDR3 coding DNA: TGCGCCAGCAGCCAAGAAGTTCGCGGGGCGGCAACTAATGAAAAACTGTTTTTT. It yields the protein CASSQEVRGAATNEKLFF.

This clone was seen a few times. This chain connects TRBV5-4 to TRBJ2-7; perhaps TRBD1 as D (5 bases). The germline gives CDR1 SGHNT, CDR2 YYREEE (reference sequence). The CDR3 sequence is 14 residues long. Trimming shortened V by 4 bases and J by 5 bases, and 16 bases separated the two germline ends. The CDR3 sequence is CASSHLGRQDEQYF. DNA for the CDR3: TGTGCCAGCAGCCACTTGGGGCGGCAGGACGAGCAGTACTTC.

CDR3 residues: CASSFWGDYGYTF. DNA of the CDR3: TGTGCCAGCAGTTTCTGGGGGGACTATGGCTACACCTTC. V is TRBV12-3 or TRBV12-4 and J is TRBJ1-2, with TRBD1 as a possible D gene (5 bases). There are 13 residues in the CDR3. The V gene lost 3 bases and the J gene lost 3 bases, with 8 bases spanning the gap.

The chain recombines TRBV13 with TRBJ2-7; TRBD1 matches at 7 bases. J gave up 5 bases and V 5 bases, and 3 bases lay outside the gene matches. This CDR3 has 12 residues. The germline V gene encodes CDR1 PRHDT and CDR2 FYEKMQ (reference sequence). The CDR3 nucleotides are TGTGCCAGCAGCCCCGGGACAGACGAGCAGTACTTC. Residues: CASSPGTDEQYF.

V and J are TRBV9 and TRBJ2-7; TRBD2 matches at 7 bases. Germline values: CDR1 SGDLS, CDR2 YYNGEE. The CDR3 is made up of 15 amino acids. V gave up 0 bases and J gave up 4 bases; unmatched junction bases: 7. The CDR3 loop is CASSVEAGGGYEQYF. Here the CDR3 DNA reads TGTGCCAGCAGCGTAGAGGCGGGCGGGGGATACGAGCAGTACTTC. The variable domain in full, with the rest retrieved from reference TRBV9 and TRBJ2-7, is DSGVTQTPKHLITATGQRVTLRCSPRSGDLSVYWYQQSLDQGLQFLIQYYNGEERAKGNILERFSAQQFPDLHSELNLSSLELGDSALYFCASSVEAGGGYEQYFGPGTRLTVT.

This clone was recorded a few times. The rearrangement joins TRBV27 to TRBJ2-7; D gene uncertain. V lost 2 bases and J 3 bases, leaving 14 bases between the germline ends. Germline CDR1 MNHEY, CDR2 SMNVEV (reference sequence). This CDR3 region has 15 residues. For the CDR3, the DNA is TGTGCCAGCAGTTTAACTCGCGGCAGTGTCTACGAGCAGTACTTC. This translates into CASSLTRGSVYEQYF.

The V and J genes are TRBV7-2 and TRBJ1-5, with unresolved D. The CDR3 loop spans 15 amino acids. V dropped 0 bases and J dropped 1 base, with 7 bases sitting between them. Germline values: CDR1 SGHTA, CDR2 FQGNSA. Written as DNA, the CDR3 is TGTGCCAGCAGCTTAGCCCCCGTAAGCAATCAGCCCCAGCATTTT. Encoded protein: CASSLAPVSNQPQHF.

The chain joins TRBV10-3 to TRBJ2-1; D is unresolved. The germline V gene has CDR1 ENHRY and CDR2 SYGVKD. This CDR3 region has 11 residues. V lost 6 bases to trimming and J lost 7 bases, with 7 bases between them. CDR3 loop: CAISAGNEQFF. Written as DNA, the CDR3 is TGTGCCATCAGCGCCGGGAATGAGCAGTTCTTC.

CDR3 in amino acids: CASSVAGGNYNEQFF. The CDR3, as DNA: TGTGCCAGCAGCGTAGCGGGGGGAAACTACAATGAGCAGTTCTTC. The J gene is TRBJ2-1, the V gene TRBV9; the match to TRBD2 covers 7 bases. This CDR3 is 15 amino acids long. J gave up 3 bases and V 0 bases, and 3 bases lay outside the gene matches. Germline V lookup: CDR1 SGDLS, CDR2 YYNGEE.

CDR3 sequence: CASSQGQLTYEQYF. CDR3 DNA sequence: TGTGCCAGCAGCCAGGGACAGCTAACCTACGAGCAGTACTTC. The chain is built from TRBV5-4 and TRBJ2-7; 7 bases agree with TRBD1. The CDR3 spans 14 residues. Germline V gene sequence: CDR1 SGHNT, CDR2 YYREEE (reference sequence). V trimming: 4 bases; J trimming: 2 bases; junction bases outside the gene matches: 6.

The V call is TRBV27, the J call TRBJ1-1; 11 bases match TRBD1. The germline gives CDR1 MNHEY, CDR2 SMNVEV (reference sequence). The J segment lost 0 bases and the V segment lost 5 bases, leaving 5 bases of the junction unmatched. This CDR3 has 16 residues. This CDR3 reads CASSAGQGGMNTEAFF. The CDR3 DNA reads TGTGCCAGCAGTGCGGGACAGGGGGGGATGAACACTGAAGCTTTCTTT.

This chain links TRBV10-1 with TRBJ2-3; no clear D. The CDR3 covers 14 residues. Trimming removed 3 bases at V and 2 bases at J, with 9 bases between. The germline CDR1 and CDR2 sequences are WNHNN and SYGVQD (reference sequence). The CDR3 sequence is CASSENRATDTQYF. The CDR3 DNA reads as TGCGCCAGCAGTGAAAACAGAGCCACAGATACGCAGTATTTT.

The V and J genes are TRBV7-8 and TRBJ1-3; 7 bases align to TRBD1. After removal of 5 bases from V and 2 bases from J, the junction contained 3 bases not matched to a gene. Germline CDR1 and CDR2: SGHVS and FQNEAQ. This CDR3 region has 14 residues. The CDR3 loop is CASSQGTAGNTIYF. DNA for the CDR3: TGTGCCAGCAGCCAGGGGACAGCTGGAAACACCATATATTTT.

V is TRBV7-8 and J is TRBJ1-1; 11 bases are a match to TRBD1. The CDR3 consists of 16 residues. Unmatched junction bases numbered 2, after V lost 2 bases and J lost 0 bases. Germline CDR1 and CDR2: SGHVS and FQNEAQ. The chain's CDR3 is CASSLRTGGLNTEAFF. CDR3 bases: TGTGCCAGCAGCTTAAGGACAGGGGGCCTGAACACTGAAGCTTTCTTT.

The chain recombines TRBV6-5 with TRBJ2-1; D uncertain. Germline V gene data show CDR1 as MNHEY and CDR2 as SVGAGI. The V and J ends lost 5 bases and 4 bases respectively, with 9 bases between them. This CDR3 spans 13 amino acids. CDR3 residues: CASSPRIYNEQFF. The CDR3 nucleotides are TGTGCCAGCAGTCCGCGGATTTACAATGAGCAGTTCTTC.

This chain connects TRBV2 to TRBJ1-1; no firm D call. The CDR3 is 13 amino acids. Germline CDR1 and CDR2: SNHLY and FYNNEI. The CDR3, as DNA: TGTTGGAAGCGGGCGGGTATGAACACTGAAGCTTTCTTT. Translated, it gives CWKRAGMNTEAFF. Using reference TRBV2 and TRBJ1-1 for the parts outside the CDR3, the full variable domain is EPEVTQTPSHQVTQMGQEVILRCVPISNHLYFYWYRQILGQKVEFLVSFYNNEISEKSEIFDDQFSVERPDGSNFTLKIRSTKLEDSAMYFCWKRAGMNTEAFFGQGTRLTVV.

This sequence joins TRBV4-1 and TRBJ2-7; possibly TRBD1 for D (6 bases). Germline V gene sequence: CDR1 MGHRA, CDR2 YSYEKL. The CDR3 has 13 residues. V was trimmed by 5 bases and J by 3 bases, leaving 11 bases between them. The CDR3 bases are TGCGCCAGCAGCTCCGGACAGTACTACGAGCAGTACTTC. This sequence encodes CASSSGQYYEQYF.

The V call is TRBV7-9, the J call TRBJ2-1; no reliable D call. The CDR3 runs to 15 residues. Germline loops: CDR1 SEHNR, CDR2 FQNEAQ (reference sequence). Trimming took off 4 bases at V and 5 bases at J, with 15 bases between the two ends. The CDR3, as DNA: TGTGCCAGCAGCTCGCGCCCCACTCTGGACAATGAGCAGTTCTTC. This translates into CASSSRPTLDNEQFF.

The rearrangement links TRBV19 to TRBJ2-2; possibly TRBD2 for D (6 bases). In germline, CDR1 is LNHDA, CDR2 SQIVND (reference sequence). V was cut by 3 bases and J by 5 bases, with 13 bases left in between. The CDR3 has 15 amino acids. The chain's CDR3 is CASSMWREQTGELFF. In DNA, the CDR3 is TGTGCCAGTAGTATGTGGAGGGAGCAGACCGGGGAGCTGTTTTTT.

This rearrangement joins TRBV6-5 to TRBJ1-1, with 7 nucleotides matching TRBD1. Germline V gene lookup returns CDR1 MNHEY and CDR2 SVGAGI. There are 14 residues in the CDR3. V lost 4 bases, J lost 4 bases, and 6 bases stayed unmatched. This chain's CDR3 is CASSFTGEATEAFF. The CDR3 DNA reads as TGTGCCAGCAGTTTTACAGGGGAAGCCACTGAAGCTTTCTTT.

This chain uses TRBV6-1 with TRBJ1-2; D unresolved. Germline V CDR1 and CDR2: MNHNS, SASEGT. There are 13 residues in the CDR3. The V end lost 0 bases, the J end lost 4 bases, and 6 bases lay between the germline ends. The CDR3 is CASSEAPGYGYTF. CDR3 DNA: TGTGCCAGCAGTGAAGCGCCAGGCTATGGCTACACCTTC.

The chain carries TRBV1 and TRBJ2-7; the table's D gene call, TRBD1, was not cross checked with the DNA. TRBV1 constitutes a pseudogene. This CDR3 comprises 16 residues. CDR3 region: CTSSQDDGTGPYEQYF. CDR3 sequence (DNA): TGCACCAGCAGCCAAGATGACGGGACAGGACCCTACGAGCAGTACTTC.

V usage is TRBV19 and J usage is TRBJ1-6; 8 nucleotides agree with TRBD1. J lost 4 bases, V lost 5 bases, and 13 bases had no gene match. Per the germline V gene, CDR1 is LNHDA and CDR2 is SQIVND (reference sequence). The CDR3 length is 18 residues. As DNA, the CDR3 is TGTGCCAGTAGTTCGACAGGGGCTTTAGGATCATATAATTCACCCCTCCACTTT. This translates into CASSSTGALGSYNSPLHF.

This clone appeared a single time. The chain carries TRBV5-1 and TRBJ1-2; TRBD1 is a possible D gene (5 bases). The germline V and J ends were trimmed by 1 base and 6 bases, with 19 bases remaining between them. This CDR3 has 16 residues. In germline, CDR1 is SGHRS, CDR2 YFSETQ. The CDR3 nucleotides read TGCGCCAGCAGCTTGAACCCAGGGTCAGGCGGTGATGGCTACACCTTC. It translates to CASSLNPGSGGDGYTF.

The V gene is TRBV20-1, the J gene TRBJ2-7; D gene uncertain. Deletions cut 5 bases from V and 2 bases from J, with 7 bases between. The CDR3 has 11 residues. The germline CDR1 and CDR2 sequences are DFQATT and SNEGSKA (reference sequence). CDR3 sequence (DNA): TGCAGTGCTTACCGGGCCTACGAGCAGTACTTC. Encoded protein: CSAYRAYEQYF.